The 2 T cell receptor beta chains in this list originate from one sample, sequenced in a study of somatic mutations in cytotoxic T cells in rheumatoid arthritis (dated by TCRdb to the late 2010s). The library was produced with the immunoSEQ multiplex PCR assay. The clones in this table, taken by TCRdb from immuneACCESS, are in-frame only. Not every clone is retained; where verified, under half of the shortfall comes from an unresolved V gene, and the cause of the rest is unknown. This sample gives some 25,000 clones in total; under 75% of them show up just once. Approximately 9.4% of the sample is taken by the ten largest. Sample: CD8+ T cells sorted from blood. Source of these receptors: a woman younger than 30 in good health.

As DNA, the CDR3 is TGTGCCAGCAGTTCCCAGACAGGGGCCGCTCCGAGTGAGCAGTTCTTC. Encoded protein: CASSSQTGAAPSEQFF. The V call is TRBV7-9, the J call TRBJ2-1; the match to TRBD1 covers 8 bases. The CDR3 contains 16 residues. Germline values: CDR1 SEHNR, CDR2 FQNEAQ (reference sequence). V was clipped by 6 bases and J by 9 bases; unmatched bases: 16.

The chain uses TRBV2 and TRBJ2-3, with TRBD1 matching over 9 bases. Looked up from germline, CDR1 is SNHLY and CDR2 is FYNNEI. V lost 7 bases to trimming and J lost 2 bases; unmatched junction nucleotides: 4. CDR3 size: 14 residues. The CDR3 nucleotides read TGTGCCAGCACCGGGACAGGGATCACAGATACGCAGTATTTT. Translating gives CASTGTGITDTQYF.